Following are 15 T cell receptor beta chains from one sample sequenced in a study of T-cell reconstitution after alpha-beta-depleted transplantation in children. The TCRbeta library incorporated unique molecular identifiers. MiXCR, applied by TCRdb to the PCR reads, yields one record per CDR3 protein. Here the sample spans a few hundred thousand distinct CDR3 sequences, 25% to 30% being singletons. Material: PBMCs, obtained before TCRalphabeta/CD19-depleted stem cell transplant. These receptors were collected from a boy under two years old with Wiskott-Aldrich syndrome, due to receive a stem cell transplant.

CDR3 protein: CASSFIWGDTQYF. CDR3 sequence (DNA): TGTGCCAGCAGTTTTATATGGGGAGATACGCAGTATTTT. The rearrangement joins TRBV12-3 or TRBV12-4 to TRBJ2-3; D is unresolved. CDR3 length equals 13 residues. V was clipped by 3 bases and J by 5 bases, with 9 bases between them.

This sequence joins TRBV5-1 and TRBJ2-1; D remains ambiguous. CDR3 length: 13 residues. Trimming cost V 4 bases and J 7 bases, with 12 bases left between them. Per the germline V gene, CDR1 is SGHRS and CDR2 is YFSETQ. CDR3 bases: TGCGCCAGCAGCCCCTCGTCTTGGAATGAGCAGTTCTTC. This translates into CASSPSSWNEQFF.

In this sample, this clonotype turned up a few times. The chain joins TRBV20-1 to TRBJ2-7, with 7 positions matching TRBD2. The CDR3 contains 13 residues. The germline V gene has CDR1 DFQATT and CDR2 SNEGSKA (reference sequence). V shed 0 bases, J shed 7 bases, and the junction held 6 bases outside the gene matches. The chain's CDR3 is CSAREAGVGEQYF. For the CDR3, the DNA is TGCAGTGCTAGAGAGGCGGGAGTGGGGGAGCAGTACTTC.

The chain employs TRBV19 and TRBJ1-4; possible D gene TRBD1, 6 bases. The CDR3 has 11 amino acids. The germline CDR1 and CDR2 sequences are LNHDA and SQIVND (reference sequence). V lost 7 bases, J lost 8 bases, and 8 bases lay in between. CDR3 nucleotide sequence: TGTGCCAGTAATGACAGGGAAAAACTGTTTTTT. It is translated as CASNDREKLFF. Using reference TRBV19 and TRBJ1-4 for the parts outside the CDR3, the full variable domain is DGGITQSPKYLFRKEGQNVTLSCEQNLNHDAMYWYRQDPGQGLRLIYYSQIVNDFQKGDIAEGYSVSREKKESFPLTVTSAQKNPTAFYLCASNDREKLFFGSGTQLSVL.

This clonotype turned up a few times. For the CDR3, the DNA is TGTGCCAGCAGCCTAGGACTACTACCAAAAGAGACCCAGTACTTC. This sequence encodes CASSLGLLPKETQYF. V gene TRBV7-9 combines with J gene TRBJ2-5; weak D call: TRBD2 (6 bases). Germline CDR1 reads SEHNR; CDR2 reads FQNEAQ (reference sequence). The CDR3 totals 15 residues. V shed 5 bases and J shed 3 bases, with 16 bases lying between them.

This chain joins TRBV4-1 and TRBJ2-7; unclear D gene. V lost 1 base and J 0 bases, leaving 10 bases between the germline ends. CDR3 length equals 15 residues. The germline gives CDR1 MGHRA, CDR2 YSYEKL. DNA of the CDR3: TGCGCCAGCAGCCAAGGGACGGCGAGCTCCTACGAGCAGTACTTC. Protein sequence: CASSQGTASSYEQYF.

This clonotype has just one count. The chain uses TRBV6-1 and TRBJ1-4; perhaps TRBD1 as D (5 bases). The V end was cut by 2 bases, the J end by 8 bases, with 15 bases between. Germline CDR1 is MNHNS and CDR2 is SASEGT. There are 15 residues in the CDR3. CDR3 nucleotide sequence: TGTGCCAGCAGTGAATACGATCTCGAGGGGGAAAAACTGTTTTTT. Protein product: CASSEYDLEGEKLFF.

The rearrangement uses TRBV5-4 and TRBJ2-5, with TRBD2 matching over 8 bases. This CDR3 region has 20 residues. Germline lookup yields CDR1 SGHNT and CDR2 YYREEE (reference sequence). Unmatched junction bases numbered 18, after V lost 1 base and J lost 1 base. This CDR3 is CASSLTGIFLLAGLQETQYF. CDR3 bases: TGTGCCAGCAGCTTGACCGGGATATTTTTGTTAGCGGGGCTCCAAGAGACCCAGTACTTC.

The table lists this clonotype with a few counts. The V gene is TRBV20-1, the J gene TRBJ2-1; 7 bases map to TRBD2. Germline V lookup: CDR1 DFQATT, CDR2 SNEGSKA (reference sequence). Unmatched junction bases numbered 8, after V lost 6 bases and J lost 3 bases. This CDR3 contains 14 residues. The CDR3 DNA reads TGCAGTGCCAATCCTAGCGGCTTCTACAATGAGCAGTTCTTC. Translated, it gives CSANPSGFYNEQFF.

CDR3 sequence (DNA): TGTGCCATGGCCCCGGGACAGGGAACTCACGAGCAGTACTTC. Translated: CAMAPGQGTHEQYF. The V call is TRBV10-3, the J call TRBJ2-7; the match to TRBD1 covers 9 bases. The V gene's germline CDR1 is ENHRY and CDR2 SYGVKD. Trimming removed 9 bases from V and 5 bases from J; junction bases left unmatched: 11. The CDR3 consists of 14 residues.

This clonotype occurred a few times. This chain joins TRBV20-1 and TRBJ2-1, with 7 bases aligning to TRBD2. This CDR3 comprises 15 residues. The V gene's germline CDR1 is DFQATT and CDR2 SNEGSKA (reference sequence). The V segment lost 5 bases and the J segment 3 bases; nucleotides outside the gene matches: 10. DNA for the CDR3: TGCAGTGCTGGGGAAGCTAGCGGATTCTACAATGAGCAGTTCTTC. It is translated as CSAGEASGFYNEQFF.

This clonotype was recorded a few times. This sequence joins TRBV20-1 and TRBJ2-7; perhaps TRBD2 as D (6 bases). The germline CDR1 and CDR2 sequences are DFQATT and SNEGSKA (reference sequence). Deletions cut 6 bases from V and 3 bases from J, with 12 bases between. This CDR3 has 12 residues. This chain's CDR3 is CSADPGVYEQYF. The CDR3 region has the DNA TGCAGTGCGGATCCGGGGGTCTACGAGCAGTACTTC.

The chain has TRBV10-2 and TRBJ2-3; no definite D call. V was pared by 7 bases and J by 6 bases, with 5 bases between. The CDR3 covers 10 residues. Per germline, CDR1 WSHSY and CDR2 SAAADI. The CDR3 region is CASNRDTQYF. CDR3 DNA: TGCGCCAGCAACCGGGATACGCAGTATTTT.

This clonotype has just a few counts. The chain carries TRBV4-1 and TRBJ2-3; the D is unclear. Deletions cut 1 base from V and 0 bases from J, with 8 bases between. Germline V gene lookup returns CDR1 MGHRA and CDR2 YSYEKL. The CDR3 runs 15 residues. For the CDR3, the DNA is TGCGCCAGCAGCCAAGGGGTGCGGAGCACAGATACGCAGTATTTT. Residues: CASSQGVRSTDTQYF.

This clonotype was found a few times. The chain recombines TRBV10-3 with TRBJ2-2; a possible D gene is TRBD2 (6 bases). The V gene lost 8 bases and the J gene lost 5 bases, with 6 bases spanning the gap. CDR3 length equals 11 residues. Germline CDR1 and CDR2: ENHRY and SYGVKD. This CDR3 is CAIRGTGELFF. CDR3 nucleotides: TGTGCCATCCGGGGGACCGGGGAGCTGTTTTTT.